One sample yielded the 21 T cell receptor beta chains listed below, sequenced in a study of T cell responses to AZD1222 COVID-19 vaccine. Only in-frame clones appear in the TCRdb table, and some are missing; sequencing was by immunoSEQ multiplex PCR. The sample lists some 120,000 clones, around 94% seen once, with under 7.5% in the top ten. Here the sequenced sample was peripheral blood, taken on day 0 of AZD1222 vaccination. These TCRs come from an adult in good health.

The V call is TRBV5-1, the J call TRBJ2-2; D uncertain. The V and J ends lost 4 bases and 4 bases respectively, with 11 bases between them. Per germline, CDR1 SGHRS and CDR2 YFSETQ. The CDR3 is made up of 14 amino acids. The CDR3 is CASSLRSSTGELFF. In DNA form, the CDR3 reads TGCGCCAGCAGCCTCAGAAGTAGCACCGGGGAGCTGTTTTTT.

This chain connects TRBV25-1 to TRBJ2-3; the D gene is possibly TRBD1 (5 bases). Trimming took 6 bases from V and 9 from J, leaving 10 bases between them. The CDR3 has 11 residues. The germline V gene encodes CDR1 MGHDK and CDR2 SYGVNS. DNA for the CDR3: TGTGCCAGCAGATTGGCAGGGACGCAGTATTTT. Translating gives CASRLAGTQYF. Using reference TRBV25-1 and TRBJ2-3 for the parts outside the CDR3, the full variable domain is EADIYQTPRYLVIGTGKKITLECSQTMGHDKMYWYQQDPGMELHLIHYSYGVNSTEKGDLSSESTVSRIRTEHFPLTLESARPSHTSQYLCASRLAGTQYFGPGTRLTVL.

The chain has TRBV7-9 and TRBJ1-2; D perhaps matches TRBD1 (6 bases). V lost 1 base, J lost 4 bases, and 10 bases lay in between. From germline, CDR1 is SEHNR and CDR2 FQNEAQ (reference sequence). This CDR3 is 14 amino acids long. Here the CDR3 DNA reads TGTGCCAGCAGCTTAGGACAGGTGCTCTATGGCTACACCTTC. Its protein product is CASSLGQVLYGYTF.

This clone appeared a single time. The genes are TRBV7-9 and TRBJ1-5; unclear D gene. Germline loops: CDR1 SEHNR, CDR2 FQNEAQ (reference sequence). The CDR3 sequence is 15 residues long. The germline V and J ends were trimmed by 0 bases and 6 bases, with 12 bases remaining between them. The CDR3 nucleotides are TGTGCCAGCAGCTTAGCTGGGCCCGGTCTTCAGCCCCAGCATTTT. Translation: CASSLAGPGLQPQHF.

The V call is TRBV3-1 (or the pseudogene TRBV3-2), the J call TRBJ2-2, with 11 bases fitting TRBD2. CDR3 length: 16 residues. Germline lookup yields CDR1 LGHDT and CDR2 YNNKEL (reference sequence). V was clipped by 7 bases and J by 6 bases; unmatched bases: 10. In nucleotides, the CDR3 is TGTGCCAGCACCGTTACTAGCGGGAGTTGGGCCGGGGAGCTGTTTTTT. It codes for CASTVTSGSWAGELFF.

This CDR3 reads CASSLLAGGPKDTQYF. The CDR3 coding sequence is TGTGCCAGCAGCCTTTTAGCGGGAGGGCCGAAAGATACGCAGTATTTT. The V and J genes are TRBV3-1 (or the pseudogene TRBV3-2) and TRBJ2-3; 11 bases line up with TRBD2. J gave up 5 bases and V 4 bases, and 8 bases lay outside the gene matches. The germline CDR1 and CDR2 sequences are LGHDT and YNNKEL (reference sequence). The CDR3 runs 16 residues.

This chain's CDR3 is CSASVAQGVTGNTIYF. The CDR3 nucleotides are TGCAGTGCTAGTGTCGCCCAGGGGGTAACTGGAAACACCATATATTTT. The V gene is TRBV20-1, the J gene TRBJ1-3, with TRBD1 matching 7 bases. V lost 3 bases to trimming and J lost 2 bases; unmatched junction nucleotides: 10. The CDR3 is 16 amino acids. The germline V gene has CDR1 DFQATT and CDR2 SNEGSKA (reference sequence).

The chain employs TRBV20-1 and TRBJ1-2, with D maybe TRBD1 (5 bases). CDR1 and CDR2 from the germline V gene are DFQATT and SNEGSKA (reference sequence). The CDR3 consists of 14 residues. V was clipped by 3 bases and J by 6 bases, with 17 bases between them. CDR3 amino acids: CSASIDQGENGYTF. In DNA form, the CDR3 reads TGCAGTGCTAGTATCGACCAGGGAGAGAATGGCTACACCTTC.

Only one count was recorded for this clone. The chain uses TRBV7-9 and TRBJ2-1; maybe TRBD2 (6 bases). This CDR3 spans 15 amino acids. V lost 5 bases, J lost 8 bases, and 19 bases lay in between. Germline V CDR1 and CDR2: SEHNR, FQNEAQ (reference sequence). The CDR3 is CASSPGVLVSDEQFF. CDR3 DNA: TGTGCCAGCAGCCCGGGGGTTCTGGTGAGCGATGAGCAGTTCTTC.

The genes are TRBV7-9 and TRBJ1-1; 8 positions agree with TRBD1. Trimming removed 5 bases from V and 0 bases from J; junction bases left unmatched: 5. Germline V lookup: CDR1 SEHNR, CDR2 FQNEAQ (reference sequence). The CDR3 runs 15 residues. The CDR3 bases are TGTGCCAGCAGCGCCGGACAGGGTTTGAACACTGAAGCTTTCTTT. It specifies CASSAGQGLNTEAFF.

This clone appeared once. CDR3 DNA: TGCGCCAGCATTCACCCGGGCCCCTACAGCTCTGGGGCCAACGTCCTGACTTTC. Encoded protein: CASIHPGPYSSGANVLTF. The gene calls are TRBV10-2 and TRBJ2-6; no clear D. Germline CDR1 and CDR2: WSHSY and SAAADI. CDR3 length equals 18 residues. V was shortened by 7 bases and J by 0 bases, with 19 bases between the two germline ends.

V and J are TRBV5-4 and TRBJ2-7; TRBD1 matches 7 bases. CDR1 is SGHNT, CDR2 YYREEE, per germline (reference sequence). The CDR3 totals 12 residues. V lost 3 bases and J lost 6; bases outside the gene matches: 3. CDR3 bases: TGTGCCAGCAGCTCGACAGGGTCCGAGCAGTACTTC. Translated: CASSSTGSEQYF.

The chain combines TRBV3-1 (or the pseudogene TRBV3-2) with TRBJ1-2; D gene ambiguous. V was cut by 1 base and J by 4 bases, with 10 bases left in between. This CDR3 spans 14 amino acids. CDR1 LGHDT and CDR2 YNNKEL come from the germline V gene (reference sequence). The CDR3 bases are TGTGCCAGCAGCCAAGGATCTTACCCCTATGGCTACACCTTC. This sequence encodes CASSQGSYPYGYTF.

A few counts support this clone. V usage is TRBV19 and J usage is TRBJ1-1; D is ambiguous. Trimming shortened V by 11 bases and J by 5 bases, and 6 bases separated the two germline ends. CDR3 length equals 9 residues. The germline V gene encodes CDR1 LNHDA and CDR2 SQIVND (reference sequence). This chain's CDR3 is CARSTEAFF. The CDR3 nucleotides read TGTGCCCGGAGTACTGAAGCTTTCTTT.

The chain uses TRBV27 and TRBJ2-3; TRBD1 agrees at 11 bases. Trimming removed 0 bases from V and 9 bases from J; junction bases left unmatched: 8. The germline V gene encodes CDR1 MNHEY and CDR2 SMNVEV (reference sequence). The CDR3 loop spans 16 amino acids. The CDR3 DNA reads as TGTGCCAGCAGTTTATCCATGGACAGGGGGCGCAAAACGCAGTATTTT. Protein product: CASSLSMDRGRKTQYF.

CDR3 coding DNA: TGTGCCAGCAGCCGGAGGGTCTCTAACTATGGCTACACCTTC. It translates to CASSRRVSNYGYTF. The chain carries TRBV3-1 (or the pseudogene TRBV3-2) and TRBJ1-2; no firm D call. Germline CDR1 reads LGHDT; CDR2 reads YNNKEL (reference sequence). The CDR3 totals 14 residues. V lost 4 bases, J lost 0 bases, and 9 bases lay in between.

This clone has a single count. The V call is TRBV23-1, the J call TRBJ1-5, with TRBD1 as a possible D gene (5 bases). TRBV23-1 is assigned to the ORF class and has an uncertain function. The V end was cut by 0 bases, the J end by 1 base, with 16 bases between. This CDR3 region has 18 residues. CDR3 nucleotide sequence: TGCGCCAGCAGTCAATCGGGGCAGGGAAGACGGAGCAATCAGCCCCAGCATTTT. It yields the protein CASSQSGQGRRSNQPQHF.

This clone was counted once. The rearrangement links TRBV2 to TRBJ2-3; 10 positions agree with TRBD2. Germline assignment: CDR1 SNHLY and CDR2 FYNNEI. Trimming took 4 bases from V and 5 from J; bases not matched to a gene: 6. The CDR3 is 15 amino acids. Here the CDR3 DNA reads TGTGCCAGCAGTGGACCCCCTAGCGGGAGAGATACGCAGTATTTT. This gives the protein CASSGPPSGRDTQYF.

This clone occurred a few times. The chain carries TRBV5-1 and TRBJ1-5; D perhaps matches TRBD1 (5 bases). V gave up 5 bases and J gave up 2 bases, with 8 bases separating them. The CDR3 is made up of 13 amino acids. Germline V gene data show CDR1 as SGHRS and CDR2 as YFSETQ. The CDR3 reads CASRTDRNQPQHF. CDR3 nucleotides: TGCGCCAGCAGGACAGATCGCAATCAGCCCCAGCATTTT.

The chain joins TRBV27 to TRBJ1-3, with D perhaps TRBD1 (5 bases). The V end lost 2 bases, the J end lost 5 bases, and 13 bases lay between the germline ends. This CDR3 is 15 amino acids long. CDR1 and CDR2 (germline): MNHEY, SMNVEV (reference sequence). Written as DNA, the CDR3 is TGTGCCAGCAGTTTAAAGCCGAGACAGCGAAACACCATATATTTT. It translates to CASSLKPRQRNTIYF.

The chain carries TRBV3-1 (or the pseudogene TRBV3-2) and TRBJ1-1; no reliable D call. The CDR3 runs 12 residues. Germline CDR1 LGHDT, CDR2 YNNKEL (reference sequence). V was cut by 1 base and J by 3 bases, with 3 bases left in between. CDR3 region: CASSQGHTEAFF. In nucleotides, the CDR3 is TGTGCCAGCAGCCAAGGACACACTGAAGCTTTCTTT.